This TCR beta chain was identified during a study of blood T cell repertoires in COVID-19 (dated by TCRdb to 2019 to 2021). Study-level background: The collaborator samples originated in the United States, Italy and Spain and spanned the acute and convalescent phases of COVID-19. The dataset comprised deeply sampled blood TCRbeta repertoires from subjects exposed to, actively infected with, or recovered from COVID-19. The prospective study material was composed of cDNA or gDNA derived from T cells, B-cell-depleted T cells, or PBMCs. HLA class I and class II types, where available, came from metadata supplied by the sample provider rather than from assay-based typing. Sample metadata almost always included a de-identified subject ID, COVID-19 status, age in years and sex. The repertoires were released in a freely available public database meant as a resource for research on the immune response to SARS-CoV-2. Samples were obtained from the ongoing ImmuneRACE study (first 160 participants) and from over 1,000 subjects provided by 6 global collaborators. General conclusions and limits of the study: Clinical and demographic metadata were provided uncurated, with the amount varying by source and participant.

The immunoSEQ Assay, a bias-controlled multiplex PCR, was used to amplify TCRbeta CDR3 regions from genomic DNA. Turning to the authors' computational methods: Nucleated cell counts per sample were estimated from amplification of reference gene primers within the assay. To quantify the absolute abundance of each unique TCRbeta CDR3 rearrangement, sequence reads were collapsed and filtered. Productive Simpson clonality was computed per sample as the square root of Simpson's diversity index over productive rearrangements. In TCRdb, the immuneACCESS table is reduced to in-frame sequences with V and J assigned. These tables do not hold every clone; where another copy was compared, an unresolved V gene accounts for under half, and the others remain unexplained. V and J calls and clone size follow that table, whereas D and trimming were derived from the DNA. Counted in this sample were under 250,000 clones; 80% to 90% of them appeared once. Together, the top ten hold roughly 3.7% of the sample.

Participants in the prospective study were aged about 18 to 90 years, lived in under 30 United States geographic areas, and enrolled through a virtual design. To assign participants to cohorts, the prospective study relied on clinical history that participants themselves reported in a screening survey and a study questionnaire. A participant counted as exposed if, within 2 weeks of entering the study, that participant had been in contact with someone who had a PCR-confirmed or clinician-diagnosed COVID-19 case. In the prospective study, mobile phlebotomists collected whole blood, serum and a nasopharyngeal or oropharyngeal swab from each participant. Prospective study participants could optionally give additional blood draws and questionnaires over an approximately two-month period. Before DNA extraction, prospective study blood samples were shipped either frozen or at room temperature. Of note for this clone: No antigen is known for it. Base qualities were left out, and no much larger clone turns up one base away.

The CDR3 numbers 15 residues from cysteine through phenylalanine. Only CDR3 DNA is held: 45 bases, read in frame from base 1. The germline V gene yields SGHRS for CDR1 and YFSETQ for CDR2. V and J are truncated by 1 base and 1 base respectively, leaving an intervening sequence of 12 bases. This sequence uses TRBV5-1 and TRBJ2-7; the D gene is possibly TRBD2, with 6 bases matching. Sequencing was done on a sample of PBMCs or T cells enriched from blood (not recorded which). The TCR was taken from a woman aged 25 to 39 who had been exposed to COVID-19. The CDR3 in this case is CASSLQAGTSYEQYF. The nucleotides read TGCGCCAGCAGCTTGCAGGCGGGAACTTCCTACGAGCAGTACTTC.